Listed below are T cell receptor beta chains from one sample, sequenced in a study of blood T cell repertoires in COVID-19. Profiling relied on immunoSEQ multiplex PCR, and the TCRdb table lists in-frame clones only, not all of them. The top ten clones hold 5.5% to 6.5% of a sample with about 32,000 clones, 80% to 90% of them seen once. Sequencing input: peripheral blood. These receptors all come from an elderly woman with active or convalescent COVID-19. CDR3s include the opening cysteine and the closing phenylalanine or tryptophan. D genes are given only for firm matches. Rows give clone size only sometimes, using once, few, many, or a class for an expanded clone.

D	size	length	J	V	CDR3	DNA
TRBD2	once	15	TRBJ2-4	TRBV3-1/TRBV3-2	CASSQIAGRVPIQYF	TGTGCCAGCAGCCAAATAGCGGGAAGGGTTCCCATTCAGTACTTC
TRBD1	once	15	TRBJ2-3	TRBV9	CASSRDRGGTDTQYF	TGTGCCAGCAGCCGCGACAGGGGAGGCACAGATACGCAGTATTTT
NA	NA	13	TRBJ1-2	TRBV6-5	CASSRRGYYGYTF	TGTGCCAGCAGTCGTCGGGGTTACTATGGCTACACCTTC
TRBD1	NA	17	TRBJ1-1	TRBV5-8	CASSPGTGNFKNTEAFF	TGTGCCAGCAGCCCCGGGACAGGGAATTTTAAGAACACTGAAGCTTTCTTT
NA	NA	16	TRBJ1-6	TRBV28	CASSLPRGGVNSPLHF	TGTGCCAGCAGCCTTCCGAGGGGGGGCGTAAATTCACCCCTCCACTTT
NA	NA	13	TRBJ1-1	TRBV29-1	CSVELRMNTEAFF	TGCAGCGTTGAGCTAAGAATGAACACTGAAGCTTTCTTT
TRBD1	once	15	TRBJ1-4	TRBV19	CASRGQPTAGEKLFF	TGTGCCAGTAGGGGACAGCCAACCGCGGGTGAAAAACTGTTTTTT
TRBD1	NA	15	TRBJ2-1	TRBV5-1	CASNRDRGGSNEQFF	TGCGCCAGCAACCGTGACAGGGGAGGTTCCAATGAGCAGTTCTTC
NA	NA	14	TRBJ2-7	TRBV11-3	CASSLSFSSYEQYF	TGTGCCAGCAGCCTGAGTTTCTCCTCCTACGAGCAGTACTTC
TRBD1	once	14	TRBJ2-7	TRBV18	CASSARQGSYEQYF	TGTGCCAGCTCAGCGCGACAGGGTTCCTACGAGCAGTACTTC
NA	NA	14	TRBJ2-4	TRBV18	CASSPTRFVGIQYF	TGTGCCAGCTCACCGACCAGGTTCGTGGGCATTCAGTACTTC
TRBD2	once	15	TRBJ2-1	TRBV24-1	CATSDRTSEGGEQFF	TGTGCCACCAGTGATCGGACTAGCGAGGGCGGTGAGCAGTTCTTC
NA	NA	12	TRBJ1-2	TRBV10-3	CAISVGGYGYTF	TGTGCCATCAGTGTAGGGGGATATGGCTACACCTTC
TRBD2	NA	16	TRBJ2-2	TRBV5-1	CASSLVSGRGTGELFF	TGCGCCAGCAGCTTGGTCAGCGGGAGGGGCACCGGGGAGCTGTTTTTT
NA	NA	12	TRBJ2-3	TRBV2	CASIWRADTQYF	TGTGCCAGCATCTGGAGGGCAGATACGCAGTATTTT
TRBD2	NA	12	TRBJ2-7	TRBV28	CASSAQSGSSDF	TGTGCCAGCAGCGCGCAAAGCGGGAGCTCGGACTTC
NA	few	15	TRBJ1-5	TRBV21-1	CASSKRDRTNQPQHF	TGTGCCAGCAGCAAACGGGACAGGACTAATCAGCCCCAGCATTTT
TRBD1	once	17	TRBJ2-1	TRBV5-4	CASSLGAGTGSYNEQFF	TGTGCCAGCAGCTTGGGGGCCGGGACAGGGTCCTACAATGAGCAGTTCTTC
NA	once	15	TRBJ1-2	TRBV19	CASKPGGVAGGGYTF	TGTGCCAGCAAACCCGGCGGGGTGGCAGGAGGCGGCTACACCTTC
TRBD2	NA	16	TRBJ2-1	TRBV5-1	CASSLIAGTVGNEQFF	TGCGCCAGCAGCCTGATAGCGGGGACGGTCGGCAATGAGCAGTTCTTC
NA	NA	14	TRBJ2-5	TRBV9	CASSVDPGRETQYF	TGTGCCAGCAGCGTAGATCCGGGGAGGGAGACCCAGTACTTC
NA	NA	16	TRBJ1-6	TRBV4-3	CASSQESWLRNSPLHF	TGCGCCAGCAGCCAAGAATCCTGGCTGAGGAATTCACCCCTCCACTTT
NA	NA	17	TRBJ1-1	TRBV5-1	CASSLGFFTGLMTEAFF	TGCGCCAGCAGTCTTGGTTTTTTTACAGGGTTAATGACTGAAGCTTTCTTT
TRBD2	few	13	TRBJ2-7	TRBV4-2	CASRPGLAHEQYF	TGTGCCAGCAGACCTGGACTAGCCCACGAGCAGTACTTC
TRBD1	NA	13	TRBJ1-2	TRBV29-1	CSVASGTGTGYTF	TGCAGCGTCGCCTCCGGGACAGGGACTGGCTACACCTTC
NA	NA	14	TRBJ1-1	TRBV9	CASSVDSGSTEAFF	TGTGCCAGCAGCGTAGATTCAGGATCCACTGAAGCTTTCTTT
NA	once	15	TRBJ1-6	TRBV5-1	CASSAKRGGQPPLHF	TGCGCCAGCAGCGCCAAACGGGGGGGGCAGCCACCCCTCCACTTT
TRBD1	NA	13	TRBJ1-2	TRBV5-1	CASSSGQGNGYTF	TGCGCCAGCAGCTCAGGACAGGGGAATGGCTACACCTTC
TRBD2	NA	16	TRBJ2-3	TRBV19	CASTDKRETGTDTQYF	TGTGCCAGTACCGACAAGCGGGAGACGGGCACAGATACGCAGTATTTT
NA	NA	17	TRBJ2-6	TRBV5-1	CASSENFRGSGANVLTF	TGCGCCAGCAGCGAAAACTTCAGGGGTTCCGGGGCCAACGTCCTGACTTTC
TRBD2	once	19	TRBJ2-1	TRBV5-1	CASSHRGTSGERGFDEQFF	TGCGCCAGCAGCCACAGAGGGACTAGCGGGGAGCGGGGGTTCGATGAGCAGTTCTTC
TRBD2	NA	15	TRBJ2-1	TRBV6-6	CASRIAGGRINEQFF	TGTGCCAGCAGGATAGCGGGAGGGCGAATCAATGAGCAGTTCTTC
TRBD2	NA	16	TRBJ2-3	TRBV5-1	CASSLESGRPADTQYF	TGCGCCAGCAGCTTGGAGAGCGGGAGACCAGCAGATACGCAGTATTTT
TRBD1	few	16	TRBJ2-6	TRBV27	CASSLDRGTGANVLTF	TGTGCCAGCAGTTTAGACAGGGGCACCGGGGCCAACGTCCTGACTTTC
NA	NA	12	TRBJ2-7	TRBV19	CASSAEGYEQYF	TGTGCCAGTAGTGCAGAGGGCTACGAGCAGTACTTC
NA	few	16	TRBJ2-1	TRBV6-2/TRBV6-3	CASSPSGSRGGNEQFF	TGTGCCAGCAGTCCAAGCGGCTCGAGGGGAGGCAATGAGCAGTTCTTC
TRBD1	once	13	TRBJ2-3	TRBV6-2/TRBV6-3	CASSGQDTDTQYF	TGTGCCAGCAGCGGACAGGACACAGATACGCAGTATTTT
TRBD2	NA	15	TRBJ2-5	TRBV7-8	CASSYTSGGVETQYF	TGTGCCAGCAGCTACACTAGCGGGGGTGTAGAGACCCAGTACTTC
TRBD2	NA	15	TRBJ2-2	TRBV7-9	CASSWTSVNTGELFF	TGTGCCAGCAGCTGGACTAGCGTCAACACCGGGGAGCTGTTTTTT
NA	NA	13	TRBJ1-4	TRBV3-1/TRBV3-2	CASSSRLNEKLFF	TGTGCCAGCAGCTCCCGGTTAAATGAAAAACTGTTTTTT
NA	once	15	TRBJ2-5	TRBV4-3	CASSPTGGNKETQYF	TGCGCCAGCAGCCCCACTGGGGGGAATAAAGAGACCCAGTACTTC